These 31 T cell receptor beta chains share one sample of origin, sequenced in a study of CD8 T cells in ankylosing spondylitis. The study, taken as a whole, reports: A TCR beta motif made of roughly eight highly homologous variants seemed typical of ankylosing spondylitis blood.

One entry per CDR3 protein, called by TCRdb with MiXCR from the 5' RACE reads. The table records roughly 700,000 distinct CDR3 sequences, under 20% of them present only once. These TCRs' antigens remain unknown. The material sequenced was blood, either unsorted or a sorted T cell fraction (not recorded which). The origin of the receptors is a male donor with ankylosing spondylitis.

Turning to this clonotype: The conserved phenylalanine or tryptophan is not found at the CDR3 terminus, so this likely reflects a read error. This sequence joins TRBV4-1 and TRBJ2-7; TRBD1 matches at 7 bases. The CDR3 sequence is 15 residues long. Germline lookup yields CDR1 MGHRA and CDR2 YSYEKL. J lost 3 bases, V lost 4 bases, and 9 bases had no gene match. CDR3: CASSPDRQGIYEQYL. CDR3 bases: TGCGCCAGCAGCCCAGACAGACAGGGAATCTACGAGCAGTACTTA.

This clonotype was counted between two and nine times. The chain is built from TRBV29-1 and TRBJ2-3; D is unclear. Germline-derived CDR1 and CDR2 are SQVTM and ANQGSEA. The CDR3 is 11 amino acids. V lost 3 bases and J lost 2, with 3 bases in between. In DNA, the CDR3 is TGCAGCGTTGACACCACAGATACGCAGTATTTT. This gives the protein CSVDTTDTQYF.

In its sample, this clonotype was seen a few times. The rearrangement joins TRBV7-8 to TRBJ2-1; 7 bases fit TRBD2. Germline CDR1 reads SGHVS; CDR2 reads FQNEAQ. The CDR3 sequence is 16 residues long. V trimming: 1 base; J trimming: 0 bases; junction bases outside the gene matches: 3. The CDR3 coding sequence is TGTGCCAGCAGCTTAGAATGGACTAGCTCCTACAATGAGCAGTTCTTC. Amino acids: CASSLEWTSSYNEQFF.

This clonotype was detected only a few times. The chain employs TRBV20-1 and TRBJ1-1, with D unclear. Germline CDR1 and CDR2: DFQATT and SNEGSKA (reference sequence). Trimming took off 0 bases at V and 3 bases at J, with 11 bases between the two ends. The CDR3 extends over 14 amino acids. In DNA, the CDR3 is TGCAGTGCTAGAGATGGCCTGCGGGACACTGAAGCTTTCTTT. Its translation is CSARDGLRDTEAFF.

The chain combines TRBV29-1 with TRBJ2-7; D tentatively fits TRBD1 or TRBD2 (5 bases each). The CDR3 runs 12 residues. Trimming took 1 base from V and 7 from J, leaving 11 bases between them. Germline assignment: CDR1 SQVTM and CDR2 ANQGSEA. CDR3 in DNA: TGCAGCGTTGAAGGTGAGGGGATGGAGCAGTACTTC. Amino acid sequence: CSVEGEGMEQYF.

V is TRBV12-3 or TRBV12-4 and J is TRBJ2-1; a weak D match, TRBD2 (5 bases). The CDR3 runs 14 residues. V dropped 3 bases and J dropped 8 bases, with 14 bases sitting between them. The CDR3 sequence: CASSFELGSDEQFF. The CDR3 DNA reads as TGTGCCAGCAGTTTCGAACTAGGGTCGGATGAGCAGTTCTTC.

V usage is TRBV3-1 and J usage is TRBJ2-3; TRBD2 aligns across 7 bases. The CDR3 has 16 amino acids. The ends lost 0 bases at V and 6 bases at J; junction bases unmatched: 9. Germline V gives CDR1 LGHDT, CDR2 YNNKEL (reference sequence). The DNA for the CDR3 is TGTGCCAGCAGCCAAGAAGGGGAGGGCGTTTTGGATACGCAGTATTTT. Its translation: CASSQEGEGVLDTQYF.

Here the CDR3 reads CSVEGEGRTEAFF. The CDR3 bases are TGCAGCGTTGAAGGGGAGGGTAGGACTGAAGCTTTCTTT. The chain employs TRBV29-1 and TRBJ1-1, with unresolved D. V lost 1 base, J lost 5 bases, and 11 bases lay in between. CDR1 and CDR2 (germline): SQVTM, ANQGSEA. This CDR3 contains 13 residues.

This rearrangement joins TRBV20-1 to TRBJ2-5, with 14 bases that match TRBD2. V lost 1 base, J lost 5 bases, and 9 bases stayed unmatched. Germline values: CDR1 DFQATT, CDR2 SNEGSKA (reference sequence). The CDR3 runs to 17 residues. Written as DNA, the CDR3 is TGCAGTGCTAGAGGGGCCGGGACTAGCGGGAGAGGGGAGACCCAGTACTTC. Translation gives CSARGAGTSGRGETQYF.

The sample holds a few counts of this clonotype. This sequence joins TRBV4-1 and TRBJ1-5; no reliable D call. This CDR3 is 17 amino acids long. V was shortened by 3 bases and J by 3 bases, with 18 bases between the two germline ends. Germline V CDR1 and CDR2: MGHRA, YSYEKL. CDR3 amino acids: CASSHLVDGPNNQPQHF. The DNA of the CDR3 is TGCGCCAGCAGCCACCTCGTTGATGGACCGAACAATCAGCCCCAGCATTTT.

J is TRBJ2-7 and V is TRBV10-3; 8 nucleotides line up with TRBD2. V dropped 6 bases and J dropped 6; count of bases not matched to a gene: 4. Per the germline V gene, CDR1 is ENHRY and CDR2 is SYGVKD. This CDR3 spans 12 amino acids. The CDR3 protein is CAISATSAEQYF. The CDR3 DNA reads as TGTGCCATCAGCGCGACTAGCGCCGAGCAGTACTTC.

The sample holds many counts of this clonotype. The CDR3 DNA reads TGTGCCAGCAGTTTAGAGAGCGGGAGGACGGAGTTCTTC. It codes for CASSLESGRTEFF. The chain uses TRBV12-3 or TRBV12-4 and TRBJ2-1; 9 bases are shared with TRBD2. After removal of 1 base from V and 14 bases from J, the junction contained 6 bases not matched to a gene. The CDR3 sequence is 13 residues long.

This clonotype was counted only a few times. The chain links TRBV27 to TRBJ1-1; D might be TRBD1 (6 bases). V was clipped by 6 bases and J by 1 base, with 15 bases between them. Germline loops: CDR1 MNHEY, CDR2 SMNVEV (reference sequence). The CDR3 contains 15 residues. As DNA, the CDR3 is TGTGCCAGCAGACCGTGGACAGCACCGAACACTGAAGCTTTCTTT. This encodes CASRPWTAPNTEAFF.

This clonotype was seen only a few times. For the CDR3, the DNA is TGTGCCAGCAGTCTCCCCACCGATGGGGTTGTTGTAGAGACCCAGTACTTC. Translating gives CASSLPTDGVVVETQYF. The V call is TRBV28, the J call TRBJ2-5; D remains ambiguous. Trimming shortened V by 5 bases and J by 4 bases, and 23 bases separated the two germline ends. The CDR3 spans 17 residues. The germline V gene has CDR1 MDHEN and CDR2 SYDVKM.

This clonotype has only a few counts. V is TRBV7-9 and J is TRBJ2-1; 7 bases match TRBD1. Germline assignment: CDR1 SEHNR and CDR2 FQNEAQ (reference sequence). The CDR3 loop spans 16 amino acids. The J segment lost 5 bases and the V segment lost 5 bases, leaving 12 bases of the junction unmatched. CDR3 region: CASSPNLRDRDNEQFF. DNA for the CDR3: TGTGCCAGCAGCCCAAACCTCCGGGACAGAGACAATGAGCAGTTCTTC.

V gene TRBV20-1 combines with J gene TRBJ2-1; D perhaps matches TRBD2 (6 bases). Between the trimmed V and J ends, which lost 1 base and 7 bases, there was a span of 17 bases. CDR3 length: 15 residues. In germline, CDR1 is DFQATT, CDR2 SNEGSKA (reference sequence). CDR3 in amino acids: CSARVPSAPQNEQFF. The CDR3 DNA reads TGCAGTGCTAGAGTCCCTAGCGCCCCACAGAATGAGCAGTTCTTC.

This chain joins TRBV11-2 and TRBJ2-4; the D gene is possibly TRBD2 (5 bases). The CDR3 consists of 13 residues. Germline V gene sequence: CDR1 SGHAT, CDR2 FQNNGV. The ends were cut back, 1 base at V and 7 bases at J, with 8 bases in the middle. The CDR3 sequence: CASSLGGINIQYF. The DNA for the CDR3 is TGTGCCAGCAGCTTAGGAGGGATTAACATTCAGTACTTC.

V usage is TRBV27 and J usage is TRBJ2-2; the match to TRBD1 covers 9 bases. Looked up from germline, CDR1 is MNHEY and CDR2 is SMNVEV (reference sequence). The ends lost 11 bases at V and 2 bases at J; junction bases unmatched: 6. This CDR3 has 14 residues. CDR3 amino acids: CAGPGQGNTGELFF. The CDR3 DNA reads TGTGCCGGCCCGGGACAGGGAAACACCGGGGAGCTGTTTTTT.

The chain uses TRBV2 and TRBJ1-6, with a possible D match to TRBD1 (5 bases). The CDR3 spans 14 residues. The germline gives CDR1 SNHLY, CDR2 FYNNEI. V shed 6 bases and J shed 6 bases, with 12 bases lying between them. In nucleotides, the CDR3 is TGTGCCAGCAGAGGGGACGCCCCTAATTCACCCCTCCACTTT. Amino acid sequence: CASRGDAPNSPLHF.

The chain combines TRBV29-1 with TRBJ2-7; D is ambiguous. The length of the CDR3 is 11 residues. Trimming cost V 4 bases and J 0 bases, with 4 bases left between them. Germline CDR1 SQVTM, CDR2 ANQGSEA. The CDR3 here is CSVVASYEQYF. For the CDR3, the DNA is TGCAGCGTTGTGGCCTCCTACGAGCAGTACTTC.

The rearrangement uses TRBV4-2 and TRBJ1-2; D is ambiguous. Germline CDR1 reads LGHNA; CDR2 reads YNFKEQ. This CDR3 spans 16 amino acids. The V end was cut by 0 bases, the J end by 6 bases, with 17 bases between. As DNA, the CDR3 is TGTGCCAGCAGCCAAGATATTACACAGAGAAATGATGGCTACACCTTC. As protein: CASSQDITQRNDGYTF.

The chain recombines TRBV5-1 with TRBJ2-1; perhaps TRBD2 as D (5 bases). Germline CDR1 is SGHRS and CDR2 is YFSETQ. The CDR3 is 12 amino acids. With 4 bases removed from V and 10 bases from J, the gap between germline ends came to 12 bases. The CDR3 DNA reads TGCGCCAGCAGCCCGGACTCGAGGGAGCAGTTCTTC. Its translation: CASSPDSREQFF.

This clonotype was picked up a small number of times. This chain links TRBV12-3 or TRBV12-4 with TRBJ1-1; 7 bases are a match to TRBD1. The CDR3 contains 14 residues. V lost 8 bases to trimming and J lost 3 bases; unmatched junction nucleotides: 9. The CDR3 DNA sequence: TGTGCCAGCGCCCCTGCCAGGGGGTACACTGAAGCTTTCTTT. Residues: CASAPARGYTEAFF.

This chain uses TRBV5-1 with TRBJ1-2; D is possibly TRBD1 (5 bases). Trimming removed 3 bases from V and 7 bases from J, with 13 bases in between. In germline, CDR1 is SGHRS, CDR2 YFSETQ. The CDR3 has 13 residues. The chain's CDR3 is CASSYGAWPGYTF. CDR3 in DNA: TGCGCCAGCAGCTATGGGGCCTGGCCTGGCTACACCTTC. The whole variable domain, remainder taken from reference TRBV5-1 and TRBJ1-2, is KAGVTQTPRYLIKTRGQQVTLSCSPISGHRSVSWYQQTPGQGLQFLFEYFSETQRNKGNFPGRFSGRQFSNSRSEMNVSTLELGDSALYLCASSYGAWPGYTFGSGTRLTVV.

The sample holds a few counts of this clonotype. The chain is built from TRBV20-1 and TRBJ2-2, with 7 positions matching TRBD2. J gave up 11 bases and V 6 bases, and 9 bases lay outside the gene matches. The germline V gene encodes CDR1 DFQATT and CDR2 SNEGSKA (reference sequence). The CDR3 is made up of 12 amino acids. CDR3 nucleotides: TGCAGTGCGGAACTAGCGAGAGGAGAGCTGTTTTTT. It encodes CSAELARGELFF.

This clonotype was detected a few times. The rearrangement links TRBV12-3 or TRBV12-4 to TRBJ2-1; D gene uncertain. The V gene lost 5 bases and the J gene lost 2 bases, with 13 bases spanning the gap. The CDR3 covers 15 residues. The CDR3 region has the DNA TGTGCCAGCAGTGGGCCCGGAGAACCCTACAATGAGCAGTTCTTC. Encoded protein: CASSGPGEPYNEQFF.

The genes are TRBV3-1 and TRBJ1-1, with D possibly matching TRBD1 (6 bases). Germline values: CDR1 LGHDT, CDR2 YNNKEL (reference sequence). The CDR3 spans 13 residues. Trimming stripped 2 bases from V and 8 bases from J, with 12 bases between. DNA for the CDR3: TGTGCCAGCAGCCAACCCGGGACAACAGAAGCTTTCTTT. Amino acid sequence: CASSQPGTTEAFF. Looking up the rest from reference TRBV3-1 and TRBJ1-1 gives the full variable domain: DTAVSQTPKYLVTQMGNDKSIKCEQNLGHDTMYWYKQDSKKFLKIMFSYNNKELIINETVPNRFSPKSPDKAHLNLHINSLELGDSAVYFCASSQPGTTEAFFGQGTRLTVV.

Turning to this clonotype: One junction end does not reproduce the germline sequence, and a read error may be involved. The chain recombines TRBV3-1 with TRBJ2-5, with D unresolved. The germline V gene has CDR1 LGHDT and CDR2 YNNKEL (reference sequence). This CDR3 spans 11 amino acids. CDR3 sequence: CASSLSWQVSF. As DNA, the CDR3 is TGTGCCAGCAGCCTCTCATGGCAGGTATCTTTC.

This clonotype has only a few counts. The V call is TRBV2, the J call TRBJ1-3; D is unresolved. In germline, CDR1 is SNHLY, CDR2 FYNNEI. V lost 3 bases and J lost 4, with 22 bases in between. The CDR3 loop spans 18 amino acids. In nucleotides, the CDR3 is TGTGCCAGCAGTGAGCGCGAAGGAAGGGTCTTGTACGGAAACACCATATATTTT. Its protein is CASSEREGRVLYGNTIYF.

This clonotype was detected only a few times. The V gene is TRBV6-2 or TRBV6-3, the J gene TRBJ2-1; no clear D. Germline V gene sequence: CDR1 MNHEY, CDR2 SVGEGT. The CDR3 has 16 amino acids. Trimming cost V 0 bases and J 7 bases, with 16 bases left between them. The CDR3 is CASSYSGVGRGNEQFF. The CDR3 nucleotides read TGTGCCAGCAGTTACTCAGGAGTCGGCAGAGGTAATGAGCAGTTCTTC.

J is TRBJ1-6 and V is TRBV7-9; D not certain. V shed 5 bases and J shed 6 bases, with 11 bases lying between them. CDR3 length: 14 amino acids. CDR1 and CDR2 from the germline V gene are SEHNR and FQNEAQ (reference sequence). This chain's CDR3 is CASSAMGPNSPLHF. In DNA, the CDR3 is TGTGCCAGCAGCGCCATGGGCCCTAATTCACCCCTCCACTTT.